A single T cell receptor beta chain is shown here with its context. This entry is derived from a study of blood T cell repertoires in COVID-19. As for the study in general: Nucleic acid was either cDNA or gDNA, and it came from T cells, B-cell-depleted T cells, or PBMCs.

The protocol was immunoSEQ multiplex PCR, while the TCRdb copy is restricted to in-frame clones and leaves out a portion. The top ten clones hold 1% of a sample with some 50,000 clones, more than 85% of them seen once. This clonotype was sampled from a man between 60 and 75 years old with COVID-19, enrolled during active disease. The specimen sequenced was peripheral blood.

The CDR3 reads CASSQVERGRGGYTF. CDR3 bases: TGTGCCAGCAGCCAAGTAGAGCGGGGGCGCGGTGGCTACACCTTC. The chain links TRBV4-2 to TRBJ1-2; D perhaps matches TRBD1 (6 bases). This CDR3 has 15 amino acids. CDR1 is LGHNA and CDR2 is YNFKEQ in the germline V gene. Trimming removed 1 base from V and 7 bases from J, with 16 bases in between.